The 9 T cell receptor beta chains reported below all come from one sample, sequenced in a study of blood T cell repertoires in COVID-19 (dated by TCRdb to about 2020). Library method: the immunoSEQ multiplex PCR assay. Held by TCRdb, this immuneACCESS table contains in-frame sequences only and omits some clones. Under half of the omission traces to an unresolved V gene where checked; the cause of the rest is unknown. This sample is represented by approximately 280,000 clones; roughly 89% of them were singletons. In total, the top ten clones hold roughly 4.8% of the sample. Sequenced sample: peripheral blood. These TCRs come from a man in his forties or fifties with acute or convalescent COVID-19.

This chain uses TRBV5-1 with TRBJ2-1; TRBD1 agrees at 9 bases. The CDR3 covers 15 residues. Germline V lookup: CDR1 SGHRS, CDR2 YFSETQ. Trimming cost V 7 bases and J 3 bases; bases outside gene matches: 8. The CDR3 nucleotides are TGCGCCAGCCCCCAGCGGACAGGGGACTACAATGAGCAGTTCTTC. Translated: CASPQRTGDYNEQFF.

J is TRBJ1-1 and V is TRBV11-2; TRBD1 matches at 8 bases. This CDR3 is 13 amino acids long. CDR1 and CDR2 (germline): SGHAT, FQNNGV. V trimming: 5 bases; J trimming: 7 bases; junction bases outside the gene matches: 6. CDR3 sequence (DNA): TGTGCCAGCAGCGGGGGACAGGCCCTTGAAGCTTTCTTT. Residues: CASSGGQALEAFF.

The J gene is TRBJ1-1, the V gene TRBV4-2, with 9 positions matching TRBD1. The V gene end was trimmed by 1 base and the J gene end by 0 bases; junction bases not matched to a gene: 3. The CDR3 is 16 residues long. CDR1 is LGHNA, CDR2 YNFKEQ, per germline. The CDR3 sequence: CASSQVQGAVNTEAFF. CDR3 DNA: TGTGCCAGCAGCCAAGTACAGGGGGCCGTGAACACTGAAGCTTTCTTT.

CDR3 protein: CASSRTGGVYEQYF. CDR3 in DNA: TGTGCCAGCAGTCGGACAGGGGGAGTCTACGAGCAGTACTTC. The J gene is TRBJ2-7, the V gene TRBV5-5; 10 nucleotides agree with TRBD1. CDR3 length: 14 amino acids. Trimming removed 5 bases from V and 3 bases from J; junction bases left unmatched: 5. Germline-derived CDR1 and CDR2 are SGHKS and YYEKEE (reference sequence). Variable domain in full (rest from reference TRBV5-5 and TRBJ2-7): DAGVTQSPTHLIKTRGQQVTLRCSPISGHKSVSWYQQVLGQGPQFIFQYYEKEERGRGNFPDRFSARQFPNYSSELNVNALLLGDSALYLCASSRTGGVYEQYFGPGTRLTVT.

V and J are TRBV5-6 and TRBJ2-2; 10 bases are shared with TRBD1. Germline V lookup: CDR1 SGHDT, CDR2 YYEEEE. V was pared by 3 bases and J by 5 bases, with 7 bases of the junction left unmatched. The CDR3 is 16 residues long. CDR3 sequence: CASSSGQGKLTGELFF. Written as DNA, the CDR3 is TGTGCCAGCAGCTCGGGACAGGGGAAATTAACCGGGGAGCTGTTTTTT.

This chain connects TRBV27 to TRBJ1-1; no reliable D call. There are 15 residues in the CDR3. With 6 bases removed from V and 1 base from J, the gap between germline ends came to 15 bases. Germline CDR1 reads MNHEY; CDR2 reads SMNVEV (reference sequence). The CDR3 here is CASRNGLRANTEAFF. The CDR3 DNA is TGTGCCAGCAGAAACGGACTGCGGGCGAACACTGAAGCTTTCTTT.

The chain is built from TRBV30 and TRBJ1-1; 8 positions agree with TRBD1. The CDR3 has 16 amino acids. The germline V gene encodes CDR1 GTSNPN and CDR2 SVGIG (reference sequence). Unmatched junction bases numbered 9, after V lost 0 bases and J lost 3 bases. The CDR3 DNA reads as TGTGCCTGGAGTGTACCAGGGGGCTCTCCGGACACTGAAGCTTTCTTT. Its translation: CAWSVPGGSPDTEAFF.

The chain links TRBV30 to TRBJ2-7; possible D gene TRBD2, 6 bases. The germline V and J ends were trimmed by 2 bases and 3 bases, with 14 bases remaining between them. Germline assignment: CDR1 GTSNPN and CDR2 SVGIG (reference sequence). The CDR3 is 14 residues long. The CDR3 reads CAWSRSGVDYEQYF. The CDR3 DNA reads as TGTGCCTGGAGTAGGTCGGGGGTCGACTACGAGCAGTACTTC.

As DNA, the CDR3 is TGTGCCAGCAGCCACCTCGGCGGGGGCGATGAGCAGTTCTTC. This codes for CASSHLGGGDEQFF. The rearrangement joins TRBV7-9 to TRBJ2-1, with a possible D match to TRBD2 (7 bases). Germline loops: CDR1 SEHNR, CDR2 FQNEAQ (reference sequence). This CDR3 region has 14 residues. The V and J ends lost 5 bases and 8 bases respectively, with 16 bases between them.